A selection of T cell receptor beta chains follows, all from one sample in a study of beta chain features in type 1 diabetes. Measured with immunoSEQ multiplex PCR; TCRdb has only the in-frame clones, and not every one. The sample holds a few hundred thousand clones, around 15% seen once. Input material: naive CD4+ T cells from blood. The receptors derive from a woman aged 18 to 35 in good health. Both conserved end residues are trimmed from each CDR3.

j_call: TRBJ1-5
cdr3_length: 14
v_call: TRBV28
cdr3_aa: ASSPGTGRKDQPQH

j_call: TRBJ2-7
cdr3_length: 12
v_call: TRBV4-3
cdr3_aa: ASSQDLGGREQY

j_call: TRBJ2-7
cdr3_length: 11
v_call: TRBV29-1
cdr3_aa: SVGAGGYNEQY

j_call: TRBJ2-6
cdr3_length: 13
v_call: TRBV28
cdr3_aa: ASSLGSSGANVLT

j_call: TRBJ1-1
cdr3_length: 12
v_call: TRBV7-2
cdr3_aa: ASSSMTGNTEAF

j_call: TRBJ2-3
cdr3_length: 13
v_call: TRBV6-5
cdr3_aa: ASSYGDSEVDTQY

j_call: TRBJ2-7
cdr3_length: 14
v_call: TRBV2
cdr3_aa: ASMGDLGSTTDEQY

j_call: TRBJ2-7
cdr3_length: 11
v_call: TRBV28
cdr3_aa: ASSPGQSTNQY

j_call: TRBJ1-3
cdr3_length: 12
v_call: TRBV7-7
cdr3_aa: ASSSGTGGSPQY

j_call: TRBJ2-6
cdr3_length: 14
v_call: TRBV10-1
cdr3_aa: ASSATGGFGANVLT

j_call: TRBJ2-2
cdr3_length: 11
v_call: TRBV10-3
cdr3_aa: AISGANTGELF

j_call: TRBJ2-1
cdr3_length: 14
v_call: TRBV28
cdr3_aa: ASSSRPGQFYNEQF

j_call: TRBJ2-5
cdr3_length: 11
v_call: TRBV30
cdr3_aa: AWSLGLQETQY

j_call: TRBJ2-2
cdr3_length: 12
v_call: TRBV6-1
cdr3_aa: ASKLAGNTGELF

j_call: TRBJ2-3
cdr3_length: 14
v_call: TRBV5-1
cdr3_aa: ASSSPTSGTADTQY

j_call: TRBJ1-2
cdr3_length: 11
v_call: TRBV30
cdr3_aa: AWSPAGYSGYT

j_call: TRBJ2-1
cdr3_length: 13
v_call: TRBV7-6
cdr3_aa: ASSPRTGSYNEQF

j_call: TRBJ2-1
cdr3_length: 15
v_call: TRBV9
cdr3_aa: ASSVDGGLARYNEQF

j_call: TRBJ1-3
cdr3_length: 11
v_call: TRBV5-6
cdr3_aa: ATSSVSGNTIY

j_call: TRBJ2-6
cdr3_length: 16
v_call: TRBV7-2
cdr3_aa: ASSFLRVGRSGANVLT

j_call: TRBJ1-1
cdr3_length: 14
v_call: TRBV9
cdr3_aa: ASSVDLGVTNTEAF

j_call: TRBJ1-2
cdr3_length: 12
v_call: TRBV6-4
cdr3_aa: ASSTRQGSYGYT

j_call: TRBJ2-7
cdr3_length: 13
v_call: TRBV7-9
cdr3_aa: ASSSTGSSSYEQY

j_call: TRBJ2-1
cdr3_length: 15
v_call: TRBV29-1
cdr3_aa: SLEVRGGLAGDNEQF

j_call: TRBJ2-1
cdr3_length: 10
v_call: TRBV10-3
cdr3_aa: AMGLAGAEQF

j_call: TRBJ1-4
cdr3_length: 14
v_call: TRBV28
cdr3_aa: ASSLTQVAKLRELF

j_call: TRBJ1-5
cdr3_length: 12
v_call: TRBV28
cdr3_aa: ASSLDIRNQPQH

j_call: TRBJ1-5
cdr3_length: 12
v_call: TRBV7-9
cdr3_aa: ASSDRDRNQPQH

j_call: TRBJ2-1
cdr3_length: 12
v_call: TRBV7-2
cdr3_aa: ASSFDRRYNEQF

j_call: TRBJ2-3
cdr3_length: 14
v_call: TRBV30
cdr3_aa: AWTGLAGGWADTQY

j_call: TRBJ2-3
cdr3_length: 12
v_call: TRBV30
cdr3_aa: AWTRGLNTDTQY

j_call: TRBJ1-1
cdr3_length: 12
v_call: TRBV7-2
cdr3_aa: ASSPGGVNTEAF

j_call: TRBJ2-7
cdr3_length: 14
v_call: TRBV28
cdr3_aa: ASSPIPGLADYEQY

j_call: TRBJ2-7
cdr3_length: 13
v_call: TRBV11-1
cdr3_aa: ASSLGPGNYYEQY

j_call: TRBJ2-7
cdr3_length: 11
v_call: TRBV13
cdr3_aa: ASSLRRGYEQY

j_call: TRBJ2-2
cdr3_length: 18
v_call: TRBV15
cdr3_aa: ATSRDSFWREHSSTGELF

j_call: TRBJ1-1
cdr3_length: 12
v_call: TRBV5-4
cdr3_aa: ASSSRGEDTEAF

j_call: TRBJ2-1
cdr3_length: 16
v_call: TRBV4-2
cdr3_aa: ASSQELPSGGSHNEQF

j_call: TRBJ1-1
cdr3_length: 11
v_call: TRBV23-1
cdr3_aa: ASSQQAHTEAF

j_call: TRBJ2-5
cdr3_length: 13
v_call: TRBV5-1
cdr3_aa: ASSLRGFDQETQY

j_call: TRBJ1-5
cdr3_length: 11
v_call: TRBV27
cdr3_aa: ASSLTGGQPQH

j_call: TRBJ1-3
cdr3_length: 14
v_call: TRBV4-3
cdr3_aa: ASSPQDSFSGNTIY

j_call: TRBJ2-3
cdr3_length: 12
v_call: TRBV2
cdr3_aa: ASQTSGTADTQY

j_call: TRBJ2-1
cdr3_length: 12
v_call: TRBV30
cdr3_aa: AWSNRLAGGPEF